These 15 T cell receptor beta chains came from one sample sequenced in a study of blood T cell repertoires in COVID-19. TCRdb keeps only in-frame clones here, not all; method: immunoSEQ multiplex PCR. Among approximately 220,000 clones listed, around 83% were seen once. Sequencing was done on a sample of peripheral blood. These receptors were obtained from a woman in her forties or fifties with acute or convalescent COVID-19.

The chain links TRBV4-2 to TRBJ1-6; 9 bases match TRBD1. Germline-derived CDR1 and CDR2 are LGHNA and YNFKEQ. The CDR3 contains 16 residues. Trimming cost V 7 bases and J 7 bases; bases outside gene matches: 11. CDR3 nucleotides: TGTGCCAGCACAGGAGCCGGGACAGGGAAAAATTCACCCCTCCACTTT. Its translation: CASTGAGTGKNSPLHF.

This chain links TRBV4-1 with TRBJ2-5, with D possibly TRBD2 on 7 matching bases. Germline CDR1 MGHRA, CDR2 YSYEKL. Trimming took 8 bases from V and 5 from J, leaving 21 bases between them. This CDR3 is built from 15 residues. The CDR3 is CASGTGGGGQETQYF. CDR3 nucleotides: TGCGCCAGCGGAACGGGCGGGGGCGGGCAGGAGACCCAGTACTTC.

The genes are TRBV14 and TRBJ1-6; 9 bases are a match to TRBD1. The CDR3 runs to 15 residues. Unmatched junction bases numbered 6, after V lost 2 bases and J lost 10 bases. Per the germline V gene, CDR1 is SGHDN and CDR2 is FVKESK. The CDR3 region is CASSQTGGRESPLHF. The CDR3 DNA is TGTGCCAGCAGCCAAACAGGGGGCAGAGAGTCACCCCTCCACTTT.

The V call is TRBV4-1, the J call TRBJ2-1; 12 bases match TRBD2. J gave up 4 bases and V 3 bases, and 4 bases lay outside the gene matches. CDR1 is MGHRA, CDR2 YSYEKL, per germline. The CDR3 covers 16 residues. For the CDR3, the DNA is TGCGCCAGCAGCCAGGAGGGACTAGCGGGTTACAATGAGCAGTTCTTC. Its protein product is CASSQEGLAGYNEQFF.

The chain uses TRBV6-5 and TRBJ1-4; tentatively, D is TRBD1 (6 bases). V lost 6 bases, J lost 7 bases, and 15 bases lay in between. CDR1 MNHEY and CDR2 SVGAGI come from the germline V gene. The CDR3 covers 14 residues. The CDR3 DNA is TGTGCCAGCAGACCCGGGGGGGCGGGTGAAAAACTGTTTTTT. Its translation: CASRPGGAGEKLFF.

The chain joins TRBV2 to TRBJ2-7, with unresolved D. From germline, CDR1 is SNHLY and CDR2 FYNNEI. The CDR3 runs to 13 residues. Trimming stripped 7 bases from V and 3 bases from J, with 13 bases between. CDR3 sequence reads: CASKRSEYYEQYF. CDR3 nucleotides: TGTGCCAGCAAGCGCAGCGAATACTACGAGCAGTACTTC.

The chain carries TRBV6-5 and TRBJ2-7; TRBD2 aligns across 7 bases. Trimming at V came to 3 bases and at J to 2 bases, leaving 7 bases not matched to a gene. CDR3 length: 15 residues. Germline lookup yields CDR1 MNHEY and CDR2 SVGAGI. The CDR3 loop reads CASSYRRERPYEQYF. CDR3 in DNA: TGTGCCAGCAGTTATAGGCGGGAGCGACCCTACGAGCAGTACTTC.

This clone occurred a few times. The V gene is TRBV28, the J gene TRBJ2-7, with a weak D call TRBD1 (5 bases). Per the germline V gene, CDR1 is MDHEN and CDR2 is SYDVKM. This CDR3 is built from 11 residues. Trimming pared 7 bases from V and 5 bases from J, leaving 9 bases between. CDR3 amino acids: CASTSRDEQYF. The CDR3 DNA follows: TGTGCCAGCACCTCCAGGGACGAGCAGTACTTC.

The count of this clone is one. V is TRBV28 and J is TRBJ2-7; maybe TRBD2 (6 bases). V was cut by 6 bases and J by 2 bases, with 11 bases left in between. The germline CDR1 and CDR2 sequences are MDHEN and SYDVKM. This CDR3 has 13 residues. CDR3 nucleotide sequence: TGTGCCAGCAGCCCGGGACTGACCTACGAGCAGTACTTC. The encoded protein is CASSPGLTYEQYF.

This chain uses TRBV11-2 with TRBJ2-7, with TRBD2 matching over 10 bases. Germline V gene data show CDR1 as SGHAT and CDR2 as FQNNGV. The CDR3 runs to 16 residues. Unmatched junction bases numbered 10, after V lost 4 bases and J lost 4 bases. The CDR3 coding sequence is TGTGCCAGCAGCTCCCTCCCGACTAGCGGGCCGTACGAGCAGTACTTC. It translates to CASSSLPTSGPYEQYF.

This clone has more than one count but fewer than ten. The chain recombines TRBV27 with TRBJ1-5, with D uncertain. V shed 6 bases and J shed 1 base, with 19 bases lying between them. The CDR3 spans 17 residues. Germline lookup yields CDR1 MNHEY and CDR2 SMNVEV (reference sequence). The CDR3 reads CASSPTVAAGSNQPQHF. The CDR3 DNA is TGTGCCAGCAGCCCCACGGTGGCAGCGGGAAGCAATCAGCCCCAGCATTTT.

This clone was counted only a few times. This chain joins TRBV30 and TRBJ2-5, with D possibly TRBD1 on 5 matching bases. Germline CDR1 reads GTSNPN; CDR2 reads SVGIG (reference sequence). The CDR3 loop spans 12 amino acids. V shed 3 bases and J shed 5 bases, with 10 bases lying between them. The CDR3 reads CAWRDIRETQYF. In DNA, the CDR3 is TGTGCCTGGAGGGACATTCGGGAGACCCAGTACTTC.

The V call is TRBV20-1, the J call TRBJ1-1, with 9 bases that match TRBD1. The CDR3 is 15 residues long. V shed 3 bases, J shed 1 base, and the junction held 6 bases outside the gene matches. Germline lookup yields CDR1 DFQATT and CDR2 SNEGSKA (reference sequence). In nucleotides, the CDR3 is TGCAGTGCTAGTGGGACAGGGATAAAGAACACTGAAGCTTTCTTT. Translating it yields CSASGTGIKNTEAFF.

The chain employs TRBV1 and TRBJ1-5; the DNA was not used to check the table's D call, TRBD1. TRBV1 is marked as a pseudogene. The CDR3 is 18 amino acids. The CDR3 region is CTSSQVSLWTDLGQPQHF. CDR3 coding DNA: TGCACCAGCAGCCAAGTAAGTCTCTGGACAGACCTCGGTCAGCCCCAGCATTTT.

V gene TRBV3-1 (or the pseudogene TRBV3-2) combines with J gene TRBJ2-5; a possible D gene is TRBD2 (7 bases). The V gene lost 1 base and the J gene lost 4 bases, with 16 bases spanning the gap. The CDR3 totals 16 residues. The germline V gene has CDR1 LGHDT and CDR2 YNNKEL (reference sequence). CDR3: CASSQARGAGAETQYF. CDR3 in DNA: TGTGCCAGCAGCCAAGCTCGAGGGGCGGGGGCAGAGACCCAGTACTTC.